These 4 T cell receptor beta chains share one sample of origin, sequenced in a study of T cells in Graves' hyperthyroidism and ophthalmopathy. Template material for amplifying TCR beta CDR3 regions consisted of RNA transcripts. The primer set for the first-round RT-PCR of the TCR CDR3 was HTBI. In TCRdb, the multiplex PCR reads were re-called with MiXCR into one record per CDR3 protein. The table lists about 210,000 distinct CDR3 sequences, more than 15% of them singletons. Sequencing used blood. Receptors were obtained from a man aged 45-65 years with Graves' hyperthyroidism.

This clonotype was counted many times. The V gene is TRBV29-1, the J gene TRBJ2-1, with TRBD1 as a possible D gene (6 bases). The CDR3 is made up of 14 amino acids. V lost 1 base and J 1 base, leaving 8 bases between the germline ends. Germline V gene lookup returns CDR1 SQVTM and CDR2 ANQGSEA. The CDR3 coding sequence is TGCAGCGTTGAAGTACAGGGTTCCTACAATGAGCAGTTCTTC. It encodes CSVEVQGSYNEQFF.

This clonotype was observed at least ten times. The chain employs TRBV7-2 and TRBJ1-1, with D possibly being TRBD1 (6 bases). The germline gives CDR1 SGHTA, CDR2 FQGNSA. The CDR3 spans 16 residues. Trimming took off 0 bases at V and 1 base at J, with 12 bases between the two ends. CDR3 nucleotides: TGTGCCAGCAGCTTAGCCCTGGGGGCGGGGAACACTGAAGCTTTCTTT. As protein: CASSLALGAGNTEAFF.

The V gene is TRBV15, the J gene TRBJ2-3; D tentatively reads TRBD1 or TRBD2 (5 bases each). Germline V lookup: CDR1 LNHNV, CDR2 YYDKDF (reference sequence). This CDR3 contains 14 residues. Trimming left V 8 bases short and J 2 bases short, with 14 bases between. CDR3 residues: CATRDRRFTDTQYF. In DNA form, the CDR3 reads TGTGCCACCCGGGACCGTAGGTTCACAGATACGCAGTATTTT.

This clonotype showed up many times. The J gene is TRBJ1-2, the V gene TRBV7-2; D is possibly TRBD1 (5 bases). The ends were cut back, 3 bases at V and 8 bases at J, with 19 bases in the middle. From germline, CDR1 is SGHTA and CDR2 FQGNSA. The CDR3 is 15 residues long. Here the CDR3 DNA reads TGTGCCAGCAGCTTCCGGGACCGCGAATGGAGGGGCTACACCTTC. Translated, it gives CASSFRDREWRGYTF.